This passage covers 32 T cell receptor beta chains from one sample sequenced in a study of Tregs in tolerant kidney transplant recipients. Some clones are missing from TCRdb's copy, which holds only in-frame ones; the method was immunoSEQ multiplex PCR. The sample consists of 90,000 to 120,000 clones, roughly 90% of them appearing once. Source: CD4+ T cells from blood, taken before the transplant. All receptors come from a human donor who received a combined kidney and bone marrow transplant.

This clone was seen a few times. This rearrangement joins TRBV2 to TRBJ2-7; 7 nucleotides line up with TRBD1. CDR1 is SNHLY and CDR2 is FYNNEI in the germline V gene. V lost 4 bases, J lost 3 bases, and 3 bases stayed unmatched. The length of the CDR3 is 13 residues. CDR3 nucleotides: TGTGCCAGCAGTGTCCGGGACAGCTACGAGCAGTACTTC. The encoded protein is CASSVRDSYEQYF.

J is TRBJ2-5 and V is TRBV30; tentative D call: TRBD2 (5 bases). The V end was cut by 5 bases, the J end by 3 bases, with 10 bases between. This CDR3 has 12 residues. CDR1 is GTSNPN, CDR2 SVGIG, per germline (reference sequence). The CDR3, as DNA: TGTGCCTGGGGTCCGGGAAAAGAGACCCAGTACTTC. It translates to CAWGPGKETQYF.

The V gene is TRBV19, the J gene TRBJ2-7; 12 bases line up with TRBD1. CDR1 is LNHDA, CDR2 SQIVND, per germline (reference sequence). V lost 5 bases and J lost 4; bases outside the gene matches: 6. The CDR3 spans 15 residues. CDR3 coding DNA: TGTGCCAGTAGTTCTTCGGGACAGGGGGCATACGAGCAGTACTTC. It translates to CASSSSGQGAYEQYF.

This clone was found once. The chain couples TRBV7-2 to TRBJ1-6; the D is unclear. The ends were cut back, 6 bases at V and 7 bases at J, with 16 bases in the middle. The CDR3 runs 15 residues. Germline CDR1 reads SGHTA; CDR2 reads FQGNSA. CDR3 sequence: CASSLRSGANSPLHF. The CDR3 region has the DNA TGTGCCAGCAGTTTACGTAGTGGAGCCAATTCACCCCTCCACTTT.

J is TRBJ2-1 and V is TRBV5-1, with D possibly matching TRBD2 (6 bases). V lost 4 bases and J 0 bases, leaving 20 bases between the germline ends. The germline V gene encodes CDR1 SGHRS and CDR2 YFSETQ. The CDR3 spans 18 residues. CDR3 nucleotide sequence: TGCGCCAGCAGCCCGTCTCGGAAACGGGGGAGCTCCTACAATGAGCAGTTCTTC. Translating gives CASSPSRKRGSSYNEQFF. The whole variable domain, filled in from reference TRBV5-1 and TRBJ2-1, reads KAGVTQTPRYLIKTRGQQVTLSCSPISGHRSVSWYQQTPGQGLQFLFEYFSETQRNKGNFPGRFSGRQFSNSRSEMNVSTLELGDSALYLCASSPSRKRGSSYNEQFFGPGTRLTVL.

The V call is TRBV28, the J call TRBJ1-1; D is uncertain. The CDR3 sequence is 13 residues long. Germline assignment: CDR1 MDHEN and CDR2 SYDVKM. V lost 6 bases and J lost 3, with 11 bases in between. The CDR3 nucleotides are TGTGCCAGCAGACTAGACGGCTACACTGAAGCTTTCTTT. Protein sequence: CASRLDGYTEAFF.

This chain uses TRBV4-3 with TRBJ2-5, with TRBD2 identical over 9 bases. This CDR3 is 15 amino acids long. With V trimmed by 1 base and J by 6 bases, 6 bases remained unmatched. Germline CDR1 reads LGHNA; CDR2 reads YSLEER. CDR3 in amino acids: CASSQGLAEGKTQYF. In DNA, the CDR3 is TGCGCCAGCAGCCAAGGACTAGCGGAAGGGAAGACCCAGTACTTC.

The V call is TRBV5-1, the J call TRBJ1-5; 7 bases agree with TRBD1. The V and J ends lost 0 bases and 2 bases, in that order; junction bases with no gene match: 2. This CDR3 is 15 amino acids long. Germline V gives CDR1 SGHRS, CDR2 YFSETQ. The chain's CDR3 is CASSLDGQGNQPQHF. The CDR3 DNA follows: TGCGCCAGCAGCTTGGACGGACAGGGCAATCAGCCCCAGCATTTT.

V and J are TRBV29-1 and TRBJ1-5; D is possibly TRBD1 (6 bases). Per germline, CDR1 SQVTM and CDR2 ANQGSEA. Trimming pared 7 bases from V and 2 bases from J, leaving 15 bases between. The CDR3 is made up of 14 amino acids. CDR3 sequence reads: CSAAQGGRNQPQHF. In DNA, the CDR3 is TGCAGCGCCGCACAGGGCGGCCGCAATCAGCCCCAGCATTTT. Variable domain in full (rest from reference TRBV29-1 and TRBJ1-5): SAVISQKPSRDICQRGTSLTIQCQVDSQVTMMFWYRQQPGQSLTLIATANQGSEATYESGFVIDKFPISRPNLTFSTLTVSNMSPEDSSIYLCSAAQGGRNQPQHFGDGTRLSIL.

This rearrangement joins TRBV30 to TRBJ2-2; no firm D call. The CDR3 spans 12 residues. Looked up from germline, CDR1 is GTSNPN and CDR2 is SVGIG (reference sequence). The V and J ends lost 4 bases and 3 bases respectively, with 6 bases between them. The CDR3 region has the DNA TGTGCCTGGAAACGGGACACCGGGGAGCTGTTTTTT. The encoded protein is CAWKRDTGELFF.

This sequence joins TRBV6-6 and TRBJ1-1; D may be TRBD1 (5 bases). This CDR3 spans 13 amino acids. From germline, CDR1 is MNHNY and CDR2 SVGAGI (reference sequence). The V and J ends lost 7 bases and 5 bases respectively, with 14 bases between them. CDR3 sequence: CASTPIGATEAFF. The DNA of the CDR3 is TGTGCCAGCACCCCAATAGGGGCGACTGAAGCTTTCTTT.

The chain employs TRBV19 and TRBJ2-7; TRBD1 matches at 7 bases. Trimming at V came to 5 bases and at J to 4 bases, leaving 11 bases not matched to a gene. The CDR3 consists of 15 residues. Germline V gene data show CDR1 as LNHDA and CDR2 as SQIVND (reference sequence). CDR3 bases: TGTGCCAGTAGTGCACTGACAGGGTTCGGTTACGAGCAGTACTTC. This translates into CASSALTGFGYEQYF.

The V and J genes are TRBV27 and TRBJ2-3; 8 bases fit TRBD2. The CDR3 covers 14 residues. Germline V gene lookup returns CDR1 MNHEY and CDR2 SMNVEV (reference sequence). The ends lost 6 bases at V and 4 bases at J; junction bases unmatched: 6. The DNA for the CDR3 is TGTGCCAGCAGGGTTGGACTAGCATCAGATACGCAGTATTTT. Translating it yields CASRVGLASDTQYF.

The gene calls are TRBV6-4 and TRBJ2-3; the match to TRBD2 covers 7 bases. The CDR3 spans 14 residues. J lost 0 bases, V lost 6 bases, and 3 bases had no gene match. Germline V lookup: CDR1 MRHNA, CDR2 SNTAGT. This chain's CDR3 is CASSPGLSTDTQYF. CDR3 DNA sequence: TGTGCCAGCAGCCCGGGACTAAGCACAGATACGCAGTATTTT.

The V and J genes are TRBV13 and TRBJ1-1; possibly TRBD1 for D (6 bases). CDR1 and CDR2 from the germline V gene are PRHDT and FYEKMQ (reference sequence). There are 13 residues in the CDR3. The V end was cut by 2 bases, the J end by 7 bases, with 11 bases between. CDR3 in amino acids: CASSLTGYGEAFF. In DNA form, the CDR3 reads TGTGCCAGCAGCTTAACAGGGTACGGTGAAGCTTTCTTT.

V usage is TRBV28 and J usage is TRBJ2-7; 8 nucleotides match TRBD1. Germline V gene data show CDR1 as MDHEN and CDR2 as SYDVKM. CDR3 size: 13 residues. With V trimmed by 8 bases and J by 3 bases, 6 bases remained unmatched. CDR3 coding DNA: TGTGCCAGCGGTTCAGGGGGCAACTACGAGCAGTACTTC. This gives the protein CASGSGGNYEQYF.

About this clone: This specimen includes other DNA sequences encoding the same CDR3. This sequence joins TRBV30 and TRBJ1-2, with a tentative D call TRBD1 (5 bases). CDR3 size: 14 residues. CDR1 is GTSNPN, CDR2 SVGIG, per germline (reference sequence). The CDR3 nucleotides read TGTGCTTCGATCGGGAGGGACGAAAACTATGGCTACACCTTC. Translating it yields CASIGRDENYGYTF.

With regard to this clone: Other DNA sequences of this sample code for an identical CDR3. V usage is TRBV2 and J usage is TRBJ2-3; D is possibly TRBD1 (5 bases). Germline V gene sequence: CDR1 SNHLY, CDR2 FYNNEI. This CDR3 has 13 residues. The ends were cut back, 5 bases at V and 1 base at J, with 7 bases in the middle. This CDR3 is CASSSTGTDTQYF. CDR3 bases: TGTGCCAGCAGTTCGACAGGCACAGATACGCAGTATTTT. The entire variable domain, with the rest obtained from reference TRBV2 and TRBJ2-3, is as follows: EPEVTQTPSHQVTQMGQEVILRCVPISNHLYFYWYRQILGQKVEFLVSFYNNEISEKSEIFDDQFSVERPDGSNFTLKIRSTKLEDSAMYFCASSSTGTDTQYFGPGTRLTVL.

This chain uses TRBV29-1 with TRBJ2-3, with 8 positions matching TRBD2. With 2 bases clipped from V and 5 bases from J, the junction kept 9 bases outside the gene matches. From germline, CDR1 is SQVTM and CDR2 ANQGSEA. This CDR3 comprises 15 residues. CDR3 in DNA: TGCAGCGTTGAAACCGGAACGGGACTAGTAGATACGCAGTATTTT. Its protein product is CSVETGTGLVDTQYF.

CDR3 amino acids: CASSLQGQETQYF. CDR3 DNA sequence: TGTGCCAGCAGCTTACAGGGCCAAGAGACCCAGTACTTC. The chain joins TRBV7-7 to TRBJ2-5, with TRBD1 as a possible D gene (5 bases). The CDR3 runs 13 residues. In germline, CDR1 is SSHAT, CDR2 FNYEAQ (reference sequence). V lost 2 bases and J 1 base, leaving 5 bases between the germline ends.

The chain's CDR3 is CASSADRDEGNTIYF. The CDR3 region has the DNA TGCGCCAGCAGTGCGGACAGGGACGAAGGAAACACCATATATTTT. The rearrangement uses TRBV10-1 and TRBJ1-3, with 8 bases lining up with TRBD1. The germline V gene encodes CDR1 WNHNN and CDR2 SYGVQD (reference sequence). The CDR3 is 15 residues long. The trim removed 4 bases at V and 4 bases at J, leaving 6 bases unmatched.

The chain joins TRBV5-8 to TRBJ2-1; TRBD2 matches at 8 bases. Germline V gene lookup returns CDR1 SGHTS and CDR2 YDEGEE. This CDR3 region has 16 residues. Trimming took 2 bases from V and 12 from J; bases not matched to a gene: 16. CDR3 in amino acids: CASSFMGAGGPDAQFF. The CDR3 DNA sequence: TGTGCCAGCAGCTTCATGGGGGCGGGGGGCCCCGACGCGCAGTTCTTC.

The genes are TRBV9 and TRBJ2-3, with D unresolved. Germline assignment: CDR1 SGDLS and CDR2 YYNGEE. The CDR3 sequence is 13 residues long. V dropped 0 bases and J dropped 5 bases, with 7 bases sitting between them. The CDR3 sequence: CASSVVVGDTQYF. The CDR3 nucleotides read TGTGCCAGCAGCGTAGTTGTCGGAGATACGCAGTATTTT. Full variable domain (rest looked up from reference TRBV9 and TRBJ2-3): DSGVTQTPKHLITATGQRVTLRCSPRSGDLSVYWYQQSLDQGLQFLIQYYNGEERAKGNILERFSAQQFPDLHSELNLSSLELGDSALYFCASSVVVGDTQYFGPGTRLTVL.

The rearrangement links TRBV14 to TRBJ2-1; 10 nucleotides align to TRBD2. Losses at the gene ends were 4 bases for V and 7 bases for J; bases not matched to a gene: 10. The CDR3 has 16 residues. The germline CDR1 and CDR2 sequences are SGHDN and FVKESK. The CDR3 region has the DNA TGTGCCAGCAGCCTGCCACTAGCGGGGATACTTAATGAGCAGTTCTTC. Amino acid sequence: CASSLPLAGILNEQFF.

The chain combines TRBV2 with TRBJ2-7; 12 positions match TRBD2. Germline-derived CDR1 and CDR2 are SNHLY and FYNNEI. The CDR3 totals 19 residues. J lost 3 bases, V lost 6 bases, and 18 bases had no gene match. CDR3: CASSAVNGLAGGEIYEQYF. The DNA for the CDR3 is TGTGCCAGCAGCGCCGTGAATGGGCTAGCGGGGGGGGAAATCTACGAGCAGTACTTC.

This clone was observed once. The chain uses TRBV11-2 and TRBJ1-1; 7 bases fit TRBD1. The trim removed 1 base at V and 4 bases at J, leaving 6 bases unmatched. The CDR3 is 15 amino acids. Germline lookup yields CDR1 SGHAT and CDR2 FQNNGV. The CDR3 region has the DNA TGTGCCAGCAGCTTAGTTATAGGGGGCGTCACTGAAGCTTTCTTT. Translating gives CASSLVIGGVTEAFF.

V usage is TRBV15 and J usage is TRBJ1-4; D gene unclear. Germline V gene lookup returns CDR1 LNHNV and CDR2 YYDKDF (reference sequence). Deletions cut 8 bases from V and 6 bases from J, with 10 bases between. The CDR3 length is 12 residues. The CDR3 region has the DNA TGTGCCACCCGTCGTCCCGATGAAAAACTGTTTTTT. Its protein is CATRRPDEKLFF.

This sequence joins TRBV6-5 and TRBJ2-7, with 15 bases identical to TRBD2. Trimming took 4 bases from V and 5 from J; bases not matched to a gene: 3. In germline, CDR1 is MNHEY, CDR2 SVGAGI. The CDR3 loop spans 15 amino acids. The DNA for the CDR3 is TGTGCCAGCAGTTTCGGACTAGCGGGAGGGAACGAGCAGTACTTC. It translates to CASSFGLAGGNEQYF.

The chain is built from TRBV5-4 and TRBJ2-1, with 7 bases fitting TRBD2. The CDR3 runs 16 residues. Unmatched junction bases numbered 5, after V lost 0 bases and J lost 2 bases. Looked up from germline, CDR1 is SGHNT and CDR2 is YYREEE (reference sequence). In DNA form, the CDR3 reads TGTGCCAGCAGCTTGGCCCTAGCGGTCACCTACAATGAGCAGTTCTTC. It translates to CASSLALAVTYNEQFF.

V and J are TRBV2 and TRBJ1-3; no definite D call. The CDR3 has 16 residues. Trimming pared 3 bases from V and 3 bases from J, leaving 15 bases between. CDR1 is SNHLY, CDR2 FYNNEI, per germline. The CDR3 DNA reads TGTGCCAGCAGTGATCGTTTACGAGGGAGTGGAAACACCATATATTTT. Protein product: CASSDRLRGSGNTIYF.

The rearrangement uses TRBV11-2 and TRBJ2-7; D is perhaps TRBD1 (5 bases). The germline V gene encodes CDR1 SGHAT and CDR2 FQNNGV. V lost 2 bases and J lost 7, with 18 bases in between. The CDR3 contains 15 residues. The CDR3 loop reads CASSLFMRQNEEQYF. The CDR3 coding sequence is TGTGCCAGCAGCTTATTTATGCGACAGAACGAAGAGCAGTACTTC.

This clone was recorded a few times. The chain recombines TRBV28 with TRBJ2-7; TRBD2 matches 8 bases. Trimming took 7 bases from V and 1 from J; bases not matched to a gene: 9. The germline V gene encodes CDR1 MDHEN and CDR2 SYDVKM. This CDR3 has 15 amino acids. The CDR3 bases are TGTGCCAGCACCACGGCACTAGCGGCTTCCTACGAGCAGTACTTC. Its translation: CASTTALAASYEQYF.